These 5 T cell receptor beta chains share one sample of origin, sequenced in a study of blood T cell repertoires in COVID-19. Using immunoSEQ multiplex PCR, the repertoire was profiled, and TCRdb retains in-frame clones only, with some absent. The repertoire consists of fewer than 350,000 clones, with 70% to 90% occurring once and the leading ten covering 9.4%. Source material: peripheral blood. These receptor sequences come from a man aged 18 to 30 with active or convalescent COVID-19.

On this clone: The junction does not match germline at one end; this may be a read error. The chain links TRBV6-2 or TRBV6-3 to TRBJ1-2; perhaps TRBD1 as D (6 bases). Germline V lookup: CDR1 MNHEY, CDR2 SVGEGT. The CDR3 has 15 residues. CDR3 coding DNA: TGTGCCAGCAATTACATTACAGGGTCAAACTATGGCTACACCTTC. It yields the protein CASNYITGSNYGYTF.

This rearrangement joins TRBV19 to TRBJ2-7, with TRBD1 matching over 8 bases. Trimming took 6 bases from V and 0 from J; bases not matched to a gene: 4. The CDR3 runs to 14 residues. Per germline, CDR1 LNHDA and CDR2 SQIVND (reference sequence). CDR3 sequence: CASSAGTGSYEQYF. The CDR3 DNA reads TGTGCCAGTAGCGCCGGGACAGGCTCCTACGAGCAGTACTTC.

The chain combines TRBV11-3 with TRBJ2-1; 16 bases align to TRBD2. The CDR3 loop spans 18 amino acids. Germline CDR1 is SGHNT and CDR2 is YENEEA. With V trimmed by 2 bases and J by 6 bases, 7 bases remained unmatched. The CDR3 region has the DNA TGTGCCAGCAGCTTATCCGGGACTAGCGGGGGGGCCAGCAATGAGCAGTTCTTC. Translation gives CASSLSGTSGGASNEQFF.

This chain connects TRBV4-1 to TRBJ1-1, with D uncertain. Trimming removed 3 bases from V and 1 base from J, with 6 bases in between. There are 13 residues in the CDR3. Germline loops: CDR1 MGHRA, CDR2 YSYEKL. The CDR3 is CASSHMRNTEAFF. In DNA, the CDR3 is TGCGCCAGCAGCCATATGAGGAACACTGAAGCTTTCTTT.

V gene TRBV27 combines with J gene TRBJ1-6; D not certain. The CDR3 is made up of 14 amino acids. V was shortened by 6 bases and J by 4 bases, with 10 bases between the two germline ends. Germline values: CDR1 MNHEY, CDR2 SMNVEV (reference sequence). DNA of the CDR3: TGTGCCAGCAGACCGGACTCTTATAATTCACCCCTCCACTTT. Encoded protein: CASRPDSYNSPLHF.